These T cell receptor beta chains were read from a single sample in a study of PD-1 blockade in classical Hodgkin lymphoma. Assay used: immunoSEQ multiplex PCR; TCRdb lists only in-frame clones, some missing. The sample carries about 100,000 clones, 80% to 90% recorded once. The material was peripheral blood mononuclear cells (PBMCs), obtained before the second cycle of nivolumab. These receptors all come from a human donor with classical Hodgkin lymphoma. CDR3s include the opening cysteine and the closing phenylalanine or tryptophan. The listing skips clone size in some rows; elsewhere it reads once, few, many or a size class.

>TRBV6-1|15|TRBJ1-3|once
CASSEGPFSGNTIYF
>TRBV5-1|17|TRBJ1-1|NA
CASSLIGAGVLNTEAFF
>TRBV10-3|13|TRBJ1-2|NA
CAISESFNYGYTF
>TRBV14|15|TRBJ2-7|NA
CASSQDDFGGYKQYF
>TRBV30|14|TRBJ2-5|NA
CAHTFRASGETQYF
>TRBV5-6|14|TRBJ1-1|NA
CASSLWGANTEAFF
>TRBV4-2|15|TRBJ2-2|NA
CASSQVLGDTGELFF
>TRBV5-4|14|TRBJ2-5|NA
CASSSGTGGETQYF
>TRBV12-5|17|TRBJ2-3|NA
CASVLRTRGGYPDTQYF
>TRBV7-8|16|TRBJ2-4|NA
CASSLAQSGAKNIQYF
>TRBV6-5|15|TRBJ1-4|NA
CASSSRVATNEKLFF
>TRBV27|15|TRBJ1-4|few
CASSLGYRPLEKLFF
>TRBV19|16|TRBJ1-5|NA
CASSGPGGFSNQPQHF
>TRBV5-1|17|TRBJ2-3|NA
CASSLGSSGGFTDTQYF
>TRBV6-6|14|TRBJ1-1|NA
CASSYGITGPPEGF
>TRBV5-1|13|TRBJ2-5|NA
CASSLSGEETQYF
>TRBV30|13|TRBJ1-1|NA
CAWRVPAGGRTFF
>TRBV5-4|14|TRBJ1-2|NA
CASSYNRGRDGYTF
>TRBV5-4|18|TRBJ2-3|NA
CASSLARTSGGRTDTQYF
>TRBV9|16|TRBJ2-1|NA
CASSVAVGDPYNEQFF
>TRBV21-1|18|TRBJ2-1|NA
CASSKIFISRDACYEQFF
>TRBV30|16|TRBJ1-5|NA
CAWSVPSPRQDQPQHF
>TRBV7-2|15|TRBJ2-7|NA
CASSWDRTGGYEQYF
>TRBV5-4|13|TRBJ2-1|NA
CASSGGGRNEQFF
>TRBV4-3|13|TRBJ2-5|NA
CASSQGREETQYF
>TRBV30|11|TRBJ2-1|NA
CAWGAEGVQFF
>TRBV9|15|TRBJ1-2|once
CASSVGGQGYEGYTF